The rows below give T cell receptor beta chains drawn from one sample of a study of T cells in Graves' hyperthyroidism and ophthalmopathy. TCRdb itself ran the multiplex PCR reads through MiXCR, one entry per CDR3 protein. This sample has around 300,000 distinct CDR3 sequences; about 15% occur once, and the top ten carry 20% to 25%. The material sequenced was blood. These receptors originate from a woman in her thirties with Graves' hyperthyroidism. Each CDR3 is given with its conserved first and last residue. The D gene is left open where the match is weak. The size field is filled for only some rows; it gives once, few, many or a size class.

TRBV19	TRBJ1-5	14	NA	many	CASSTGVDNQPQHF	TGTGCCAGTAGTACCGGGGTTGACAATCAGCCCCAGCATTTT
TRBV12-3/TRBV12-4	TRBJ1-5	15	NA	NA	CASSSSGLLNQPQHF	TGTGCCAGCAGTTCGTCGGGACTATTGAATCAGCCCCAGCATTTT
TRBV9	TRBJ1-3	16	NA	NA	CASSVSPQDSGNTIYF	TGTGCCAGCAGCGTTTCACCACAGGACTCTGGAAACACCATATATTTT
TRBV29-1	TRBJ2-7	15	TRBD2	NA	CSVEGLRGGPYEQYF	TGCAGCGTTGAAGGTCTCCGGGGAGGGCCCTACGAGCAGTACTTC
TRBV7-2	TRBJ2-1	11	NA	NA	CASTSSYEQFF	TGTGCCAGCACCTCCTCTTATGAGCAGTTCTTC
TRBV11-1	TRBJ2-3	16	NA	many	CASSLGLSGNPDTQYF	TGTGCCAGCAGCTTAGGATTGTCAGGGAACCCAGATACGCAGTATTTT
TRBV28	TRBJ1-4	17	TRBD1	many	CASTGGDRGLPNEKLFF	TGTGCCAGCACTGGAGGAGACAGGGGATTACCTAATGAAAAACTGTTTTTT
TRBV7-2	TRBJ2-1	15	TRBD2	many	CASSVSGGPPHEQFF	TGTGCCAGCAGCGTAAGCGGGGGGCCCCCCCATGAGCAGTTCTTC
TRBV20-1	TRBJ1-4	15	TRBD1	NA	CSARALGQGGEKLFF	TGCAGTGCTAGAGCCCTGGGACAGGGTGGTGAAAAACTGTTTTTT
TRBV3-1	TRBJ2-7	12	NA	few	CASSRSGYEQYF	TGTGCCAGCAGCCGTAGCGGCTACGAGCAGTACTTC
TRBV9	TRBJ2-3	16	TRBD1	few	CASSDRTGASTDTQYF	TGTGCCAGCAGCGACAGGACAGGTGCTAGCACAGATACGCAGTATTTT
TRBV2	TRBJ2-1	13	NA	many	CASTPGESGRQFF	TGTGCCAGCACTCCGGGGGAGAGCGGGCGGCAGTTCTTC
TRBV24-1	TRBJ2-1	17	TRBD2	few	CATSDRRTSGGVAEQFF	TGTGCCACCAGTGACAGAAGGACTAGCGGAGGGGTTGCTGAGCAGTTCTTC
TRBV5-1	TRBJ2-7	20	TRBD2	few	CASSLGRTWSSGSNKDEQYF	TGCGCCAGCAGCTTGGGCAGGACCTGGTCTAGCGGGAGTAATAAGGACGAGCAGTACTTC
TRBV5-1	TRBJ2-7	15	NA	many	CASSPETTFGYEQYF	TGCGCCAGCAGCCCGGAGACGACTTTCGGCTACGAGCAGTACTTC
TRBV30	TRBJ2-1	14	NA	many	CAWRELSPHNEQFF	TGTGCCTGGAGGGAGTTAAGCCCCCACAATGAGCAGTTCTTC
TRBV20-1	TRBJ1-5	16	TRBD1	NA	CSARDNRGSLSQPQHF	TGCAGTGCTAGAGATAACAGGGGCTCCCTGAGTCAGCCCCAGCATTTT
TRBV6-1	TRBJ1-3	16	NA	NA	CASSESWVGSGNTIYF	TGTGCCAGCAGTGAATCGTGGGTCGGCTCTGGAAACACCATATATTTT
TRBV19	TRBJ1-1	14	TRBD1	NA	CASRTGQGATEAFF	TGTGCCAGTAGGACGGGACAGGGGGCTACTGAAGCTTTCTTT
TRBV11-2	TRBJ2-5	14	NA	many	CASSVTGAQETQYF	TGTGCCAGCAGCGTCACAGGCGCTCAAGAGACCCAGTACTTC
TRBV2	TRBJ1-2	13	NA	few	CASTLGGGNGYTF	TGTGCCAGCACCTTAGGCGGAGGGAACGGCTACACCTTC
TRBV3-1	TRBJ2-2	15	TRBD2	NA	CASSQETSGAGELFF	TGTGCCAGCAGCCAAGAGACTAGCGGTGCCGGGGAGCTGTTTTTT